A selection of T cell receptor beta chains follows, all from one sample in a study of blood T cells in healthy people across ages. TCRdb independently ran MiXCR on the 5' RACE reads; one entry per CDR3 protein. The table shows some 1.4 million distinct CDR3 sequences, with roughly 40% occurring only once. The sample consisted of blood. The receptors come from a woman between 18 and 29 years old in good health. CDR3s include the opening cysteine and the closing phenylalanine or tryptophan. A D gene is named only where the DNA matches it firmly. The size of a clone is reported for some rows only, either as once, few or many, or as a class for expanded clones.

>.|TRBV10-1|TRBJ2-3|.
CASSESRRGWPDTQYF
TGCGCCAGCAGTGAGTCGAGACGGGGGTGGCCAGATACGCAGTATTTT
>.|TRBV11-2|TRBJ1-2|few
CASSSLQGSYGYTF
TGTGCCAGCAGTTCCCTCCAGGGGAGTTATGGCTACACCTTC
>TRBD2|TRBV7-2|TRBJ2-5|few
CASSLVFVAGGRETQYF
TGTGCCAGCAGCTTAGTTTTTGTAGCGGGAGGGCGAGAGACCCAGTACTTC
>.|TRBV20-1|TRBJ1-1|.
CSALLHTEAFF
TGCAGTGCCCTGCTGCACACTGAAGCTTTCTTT
>.|TRBV12-3/TRBV12-4|TRBJ2-4|few
CASSLGTIQYF
TGTGCCAGCAGTTTAGGGACCATTCAGTACTTC
>.|TRBV7-9|TRBJ2-3|.
CASGTGPFLTDTQYF
TGTGCCAGCGGGACCGGGCCCTTCCTGACAGATACGCAGTATTTT
>TRBD2|TRBV5-1|TRBJ2-3|.
CASSQGPGRTDTQYF
TGCGCCAGCAGCCAAGGTCCCGGGAGGACAGATACGCAGTATTTT
>.|TRBV20-1|TRBJ2-7|many
CSASGVSYEQYF
TGCAGTGCTTCCGGGGTTTCCTACGAGCAGTACTTC
>TRBD1|TRBV29-1|TRBJ1-2|many
CSVGTGGRDGYTF
TGCAGCGTCGGGACAGGGGGGAGAGATGGCTACACCTTC
>.|TRBV4-1|TRBJ1-1|few
CASSQVTGWTEAFF
TGCGCCAGCAGCCAAGTTACAGGGTGGACTGAAGCTTTCTTT
>TRBD1|TRBV5-1|TRBJ2-7|few
CASSPDRGWYEQYF
TGCGCCAGCAGCCCGGACAGGGGTTGGTACGAGCAGTACTTC
>.|TRBV12-3/TRBV12-4|TRBJ1-5|.
CASTLENQPQHF
TGTGCCAGCACCCTGGAGAATCAGCCCCAGCATTTT
>TRBD1|TRBV6-5|TRBJ2-1|.
CASSYGDRSYNEQFF
TGTGCCAGCAGTTACGGGGACAGGTCCTACAATGAGCAGTTCTTC
>.|TRBV3-1|TRBJ2-7|few
CASSGDGPNEQYF
TGTGCCAGCAGTGGGGATGGGCCCAATGAGCAGTACTTC
>.|TRBV5-1|TRBJ2-5|.
CASSLEGTRPETQYF
TGCGCCAGCAGCTTGGAAGGCACCCGCCCAGAGACCCAGTACTTC
>.|TRBV3-1|TRBJ2-1|.
CASSHSDPNEQFF
TGTGCCAGCAGCCATTCCGACCCCAATGAGCAGTTCTTC
>.|TRBV7-9|TRBJ1-2|few
CASSLATAGGYTF
TGTGCCAGCAGCTTAGCTACTGCGGGGGGCTACACCTTC
>TRBD2|TRBV12-3/TRBV12-4|TRBJ2-3|few
CASSLRAGPSRGQYF
TGTGCCAGCAGTTTACGAGCGGGACCGTCTCGGGGGCAGTATTTT
>.|TRBV4-2|TRBJ2-7|few
CASSQDPQNSYEQYF
TGTGCCAGCAGCCAAGATCCGCAGAACTCCTACGAGCAGTACTTC
>.|TRBV29-1|TRBJ2-7|many
CSVGRSTYEQYF
TGCAGCGTTGGAAGGAGCACCTACGAGCAGTACTTC
>.|TRBV4-2|TRBJ2-2|.
CASSQAGPGELFF
TGTGCCAGCAGCCAAGCGGGCCCCGGGGAGCTGTTTTTT
>.|TRBV7-3|TRBJ2-7|few
CASSLWALPDYEQYF
TGTGCCAGCAGCTTATGGGCCCTCCCGGACTACGAGCAGTACTTC
>.|TRBV6-6|TRBJ2-5|.
CASSPGVRETQYF
TGTGCCAGCAGTCCTGGAGTCCGGGAGACCCAGTACTTC
>TRBD2|TRBV20-1|TRBJ2-5|.
CSAVRTSGDQETQYF
TGCAGTGCTGTCAGGACTAGCGGAGATCAAGAGACCCAGTACTTC
>.|TRBV3-1|TRBJ2-2|.
CVSSRAGRVTGELFF
TGTGTCAGCAGCCGGGCGGGAAGGGTCACCGGGGAGCTGTTTTTT
>.|TRBV9|TRBJ2-3|.
CASSVGNGRSTDTQYF
TGTGCCAGCAGCGTAGGTAACGGACGGAGCACAGATACGCAGTATTTT
>.|TRBV6-5|TRBJ2-4|few
CASSYRAPGSKNIQYF
TGTGCCAGCAGTTACAGGGCCCCTGGGTCCAAAAACATTCAGTACTTC
>TRBD1|TRBV2|TRBJ1-2|.
CASGGTVGYGYTF
TGTGCCAGCGGAGGGACAGTAGGCTATGGCTACACCTTC
>TRBD1|TRBV5-1|TRBJ2-6|.
CASSLTGGGNTGANVLTF
TGCGCCAGCAGCTTAACAGGGGGCGGAAATACTGGGGCCAACGTCCTGACTTTC
>.|TRBV6-1|TRBJ2-1|few
CASNSVGQFF
TGTGCCAGCAATTCGGTGGGGCAGTTCTTC
>.|TRBV3-1|TRBJ2-3|.
CASSRTAVKDTQYF
TGTGCCAGCAGCCGGACAGCGGTTAAAGATACGCAGTATTTT
>.|TRBV7-2|TRBJ2-5|few
CASSTGLGTQYF
TGTGCCAGCAGTACAGGGCTCGGGACCCAGTACTTC
>.|TRBV3-1|TRBJ2-4|few
CASSHRTGKYF
TGTGCCAGCAGCCACAGAACGGGAAAGTACTTC
>.|TRBV6-2/TRBV6-3|TRBJ1-2|.
CASSDYSYGYTF
TGTGCCAGCAGTGACTACAGTTATGGCTACACCTTC
>.|TRBV29-1|TRBJ1-1|.
CSASEGVTEAFF
TGCAGCGCCTCGGAGGGTGTCACTGAAGCTTTCTTT
>.|TRBV13|TRBJ1-5|.
CASSSQNQPPHF
TGTGCCAGCAGCTCTCAGAATCAGCCCCCGCATTTT
>.|TRBV9|TRBJ1-2|.
CASSVEITGNYGYTF
TGTGCCAGCAGCGTAGAAATAACAGGGAACTATGGCTACACCTTC
>.|TRBV3-1|TRBJ1-2|few
CASSRVGSHYGYTF
TGTGCCAGCAGCCGCGTCGGAAGCCACTATGGCTACACCTTC
>TRBD2|TRBV29-1|TRBJ2-1|few
CSPLRGTEQFF
TGCAGCCCATTGCGGGGGACTGAGCAGTTCTTC
>TRBD1|TRBV5-1|TRBJ1-1|few
CASSDRDRTLNTEAFF
TGCGCCAGCAGCGACCGGGACAGGACCTTGAACACTGAAGCTTTCTTT
>.|TRBV29-1|TRBJ1-3|.
CSVGPSSGNTIYF
TGCAGCGTTGGTCCCAGCTCTGGAAACACCATATATTTT
>TRBD1|TRBV12-3/TRBV12-4|TRBJ2-5|.
CASSLPGGSPQETQYF
TGTGCCAGCAGTTTACCAGGGGGCTCCCCCCAAGAGACCCAGTACTTC
>TRBD2|TRBV6-5|TRBJ2-7|.
CASTSTRGLAGYNEQYF
TGTGCCAGCACCTCTACTCGGGGACTAGCGGGGTACAATGAGCAGTACTTC
>.|TRBV6-5|TRBJ1-2|.
CASSYQDNREGNYGYTF
TGTGCTAGCAGTTACCAGGACAACCGCGAGGGTAACTATGGCTACACCTTC
>TRBD2|TRBV12-3/TRBV12-4|TRBJ2-7|.
CASSPSGLAGHEQYF
TGTGCCAGCAGTCCCTCGGGACTAGCGGGACACGAGCAGTACTTC
>TRBD2|TRBV6-1|TRBJ2-5|.
CASSEGLAGGSRETQYF
TGTGCCAGCAGTGAGGGACTAGCGGGCGGTAGTCGGGAGACCCAGTACTTC
>.|TRBV7-2|TRBJ2-7|many
CASSPLSSTYEQYF
TGTGCCAGCAGTCCTCTGAGTAGTACCTACGAGCAGTACTTC
>TRBD1|TRBV27|TRBJ2-5|.
CASSLSIGQGEQYF
TGTGCCAGCAGTTTATCGATAGGCCAGGGGGAGCAGTACTTC
>.|TRBV7-2|TRBJ1-2|.
CASSPLDSGYTF
TGTGCCAGCAGCCCCTTGGACAGTGGCTACACCTTC
>.|TRBV12-5|TRBJ1-2|.
CASGRDYWGYTF
TGTGCTAGTGGTCGGGACTACTGGGGCTACACCTTC
>TRBD1|TRBV29-1|TRBJ2-5|.
CSVAGTGALETQYF
TGCAGCGTTGCCGGGACAGGGGCCCTAGAGACCCAGTACTTC
>.|TRBV15|TRBJ2-1|.
CATSRGSGTNNEQFF
TGTGCCACCAGCAGAGGCTCGGGAACGAACAATGAGCAGTTCTTC
>.|TRBV20-1|TRBJ2-7|.
CSARPPQYEQYF
TGCAGTGCTAGACCCCCCCAATACGAGCAGTACTTC
>.|TRBV10-3|TRBJ2-3|many
CAISESEDTQYF
TGTGCCATCAGTGAGTCTGAAGATACGCAGTATTTT
>TRBD2|TRBV13|TRBJ2-1|few
CASSQGTSGRYEQFF
TGTGCCAGCAGCCAGGGGACTAGCGGGAGGTATGAGCAGTTCTTC
>TRBD2|TRBV10-3|TRBJ2-1|.
CAISEGSGREYNEQFF
TGTGCCATCAGTGAAGGTAGCGGGAGAGAATACAATGAGCAGTTCTTC
>.|TRBV29-1|TRBJ1-3|.
CSVAFTGWRPGNTIYF
TGCAGCGTTGCGTTTACAGGGTGGAGGCCTGGAAACACCATATATTTT